The 21 T cell receptor beta chains given below trace back to one sample, sequenced in a study of identical twins. TCRdb reprocessed the 5' RACE reads via MiXCR and lists one record per CDR3 protein. This sample has around 280,000 distinct CDR3 sequences; around 8.8% occur once, and the top ten carry approximately 2%. These records were also assigned to another study, of yellow fever vaccine responses in identical twins.

Sequenced material: memory (CD45RO+) T cells sorted from blood. Receptor source: a woman aged 18-29 years in good health.

This clonotype was counted many times. The rearrangement joins TRBV24-1 to TRBJ1-2, with D possibly being TRBD1 (5 bases). The V gene's germline CDR1 is KGHDR and CDR2 SFDVKD. V was trimmed by 3 bases and J by 8 bases, leaving 12 bases between them. The length of the CDR3 is 13 residues. The CDR3 region has the DNA TGTGCCACCAGTGATGCAGGGTTCCCAGGCTACACCTTC. Amino acid sequence: CATSDAGFPGYTF.

The chain uses TRBV11-2 and TRBJ1-2; 9 nucleotides match TRBD1. V shed 5 bases, J shed 4 bases, and the junction held 17 bases outside the gene matches. The CDR3 runs to 18 residues. The germline V gene encodes CDR1 SGHAT and CDR2 FQNNGV. The CDR3 spells CASSLNTIPGQGSYGYTF. As DNA, the CDR3 is TGTGCCAGCAGCCTGAACACAATCCCGGGACAGGGATCCTATGGCTACACCTTC.

This clonotype was recorded a few times. The chain employs TRBV28 and TRBJ2-7; TRBD2 matches at 11 bases. J lost 1 base, V lost 8 bases, and 1 base had no gene match. The CDR3 is 13 amino acids. CDR1 is MDHEN and CDR2 is SYDVKM in the germline V gene. The CDR3 reads CASGTSGSYEQYV. The CDR3 DNA reads TGTGCCAGCGGGACTAGCGGATCCTACGAGCAGTACGTC.

This clonotype was detected ten times or more. CDR3 in amino acids: CSAAGQVPTEAFF. The CDR3 DNA follows: TGCAGTGCTGCAGGACAGGTTCCCACTGAAGCTTTCTTT. This chain connects TRBV20-1 to TRBJ1-1; 7 bases match TRBD1. Germline-derived CDR1 and CDR2 are DFQATT and SNEGSKA (reference sequence). CDR3 length: 13 residues. The junction had 7 bases not matched to a gene; V was cut back by 5 bases and J by 4 bases.

This clonotype was picked up a small number of times. The DNA of the CDR3 is TGCAGCGTTGAGACCCCAGGGACTAGTATTTTAGATACGCAGTATTTT. Protein product: CSVETPGTSILDTQYF. The gene calls are TRBV29-1 and TRBJ2-3; 8 bases map to TRBD2. Trimming cost V 3 bases and J 5 bases; bases outside gene matches: 13. The germline CDR1 and CDR2 sequences are SQVTM and ANQGSEA. The CDR3 has 16 residues.

In its sample, this clonotype was seen a few times. The chain is built from TRBV3-1 and TRBJ2-7; 7 bases agree with TRBD1. CDR1 is LGHDT, CDR2 YNNKEL, per germline (reference sequence). This CDR3 is built from 13 residues. Trimming took 4 bases from V and 5 from J; bases not matched to a gene: 5. The CDR3 DNA reads as TGTGCCAGCAGCCCCGACAGGGCTCACGAGCAGTACTTC. Its protein product is CASSPDRAHEQYF.

The sample holds many counts of this clonotype. J is TRBJ2-7 and V is TRBV11-2; D may be TRBD2 (6 bases). The CDR3 has 15 residues. Trimming removed 3 bases at V and 0 bases at J, with 12 bases between. Germline V gives CDR1 SGHAT, CDR2 FQNNGV. CDR3 sequence (DNA): TGTGCCAGCAGCTTTAGCGGAGATAGCTCCTACGAGCAGTACGTC. Protein sequence: CASSFSGDSSYEQYV.

This clonotype occurred many times. The rearrangement uses TRBV10-3 and TRBJ2-3; D not certain. V gave up 2 bases and J gave up 4 bases, with 7 bases separating them. CDR3 length: 13 amino acids. Germline V gives CDR1 ENHRY, CDR2 SYGVKD. The chain's CDR3 is CAISEMAADTQYF. CDR3 nucleotides: TGTGCCATCAGTGAGATGGCGGCAGATACGCAGTATTTT.

A few counts support this clonotype. V is TRBV28 and J is TRBJ2-7; D unclear. Between the trimmed V and J ends, which lost 2 bases and 4 bases, there was a span of 15 bases. CDR1 and CDR2 from the germline V gene are MDHEN and SYDVKM. The CDR3 covers 15 residues. The CDR3 nucleotides read TGTGCCAGCAGTTTAGGGATCCCCAGCCGTTACGAGCAGTACTTC. Amino acid sequence: CASSLGIPSRYEQYF.

The chain employs TRBV15 and TRBJ2-5; perhaps TRBD2 as D (6 bases). The CDR3 is made up of 15 amino acids. V lost 0 bases, J lost 5 bases, and 13 bases lay in between. Looked up from germline, CDR1 is LNHNV and CDR2 is YYDKDF (reference sequence). The CDR3 bases are TGTGCCACCAGCAGAGATGCGGGGACGGGTGAGACCCAGTACTTC. It yields the protein CATSRDAGTGETQYF.

This clonotype was counted between two and nine times. The gene calls are TRBV20-1 and TRBJ1-3; no reliable D call. CDR3 length: 14 amino acids. Trimming left V 3 bases short and J 4 bases short, with 13 bases between. Germline V gene lookup returns CDR1 DFQATT and CDR2 SNEGSKA (reference sequence). The DNA of the CDR3 is TGCAGTGCTAGCAGCGCAACGAGGGGAAACACCATATATTTT. Residues: CSASSATRGNTIYF.

The table lists this clonotype with a count of one. Mismatch with germline at one junction end may stem from a read error. The chain is built from TRBV6-5 and TRBJ2-5, with D uncertain. Per the germline V gene, CDR1 is MNHEY and CDR2 is SVGAGI. The CDR3 runs to 14 residues. CDR3 region: CSSSYQSDQETQYF. The CDR3 DNA follows: TGTTCCAGCAGTTACCAGTCAGACCAAGAGACCCAGTACTTC.

This clonotype has just a few counts. The chain joins TRBV7-9 to TRBJ1-4, with TRBD1 identical over 7 bases. CDR1 and CDR2 (germline): SEHNR, FQNEAQ (reference sequence). The CDR3 loop spans 15 amino acids. V lost 5 bases and J lost 3; bases outside the gene matches: 6. The CDR3 protein is CASSPNRGSNEKLFF. The CDR3 DNA sequence: TGTGCCAGCAGCCCGAACAGGGGCTCTAATGAAAAACTGTTTTTT.

The sample holds a few counts of this clonotype. V is TRBV20-1 and J is TRBJ1-5; possible D gene TRBD1, 5 bases. From germline, CDR1 is DFQATT and CDR2 SNEGSKA (reference sequence). Trimming took off 3 bases at V and 3 bases at J, with 9 bases between the two ends. This CDR3 contains 13 residues. CDR3 protein: CSASAGTNQPQHF. The CDR3, as DNA: TGCAGTGCTAGTGCAGGGACCAATCAGCCCCAGCATTTT.

A few counts support this clonotype. The V call is TRBV5-6, the J call TRBJ2-1; 9 nucleotides align to TRBD2. The CDR3 runs to 16 residues. The V gene's germline CDR1 is SGHDT and CDR2 YYEEEE. J lost 4 bases, V lost 0 bases, and 5 bases had no gene match. The CDR3 sequence is CASSLGAGGHYNEQFF. CDR3 bases: TGTGCCAGCAGCTTGGGTGCGGGGGGGCATTACAATGAGCAGTTCTTC.

This clonotype appeared a few times. The V gene is TRBV15, the J gene TRBJ1-1, with 7 positions matching TRBD1. J was trimmed by 1 base and V by 3 bases; bases with no gene match: 2. There are 14 residues in the CDR3. The germline gives CDR1 LNHNV, CDR2 YYDKDF (reference sequence). The CDR3 sequence is CATSRDRQNTEAFF. The CDR3 nucleotides are TGTGCCACCAGCAGGGACAGGCAGAACACTGAAGCTTTCTTT.

This clonotype has more than one count but fewer than ten. One end of the junction fails to match germline, which may point to a read error. V and J are TRBV12-3 or TRBV12-4 and TRBJ2-3; possibly TRBD1 for D (5 bases). The CDR3 totals 16 residues. The DNA for the CDR3 is TGTGCCAGCGGTTTGGGGCTAGTTGTGAAAGGGGATACGCAGTATTTT. Residues: CASGLGLVVKGDTQYF.

This clonotype was observed many times. The V and J genes are TRBV24-1 and TRBJ2-7; TRBD2 aligns across 7 bases. Germline V gene data show CDR1 as KGHDR and CDR2 as SFDVKD. Germline trimming cut 6 bases from V and 0 bases from J; bases unmatched to any gene: 4. CDR3 length equals 14 residues. The DNA of the CDR3 is TGTGCCACCAGTCTCGGCGGGAGCTCCTACGAGCAGTACTTC. Its protein is CATSLGGSSYEQYF.

J is TRBJ2-7 and V is TRBV11-2, with TRBD1 matching over 9 bases. The CDR3 loop spans 15 amino acids. CDR1 and CDR2 from the germline V gene are SGHAT and FQNNGV. V was pared by 3 bases and J by 5 bases, with 8 bases of the junction left unmatched. The CDR3 DNA follows: TGTGCCAGCAGCTTCGGGACAGGGAAGGGGGACGAGCAGTACTTC. Encoded protein: CASSFGTGKGDEQYF.

In this sample, this clonotype turned up a few times. The rearrangement links TRBV20-1 to TRBJ2-7, with TRBD1 matching over 8 bases. Trimming cost V 0 bases and J 4 bases; bases outside gene matches: 8. The CDR3 covers 15 residues. Germline V gene sequence: CDR1 DFQATT, CDR2 SNEGSKA (reference sequence). The CDR3 here is CSARDARQGRYEQYF. Here the CDR3 DNA reads TGCAGTGCTAGAGATGCCCGACAGGGGAGGTACGAGCAGTACTTC.

This clonotype was seen at least ten times. This chain uses TRBV5-1 with TRBJ2-2, with 10 nucleotides matching TRBD1. V lost 4 bases, J lost 7 bases, and 4 bases stayed unmatched. The CDR3 spans 14 residues. Germline V gene sequence: CDR1 SGHRS, CDR2 YFSETQ. The CDR3 coding sequence is TGCGCCAGCAGCCGGGACAGGGGTTACGGGGAGCTGTTTTTT. It encodes CASSRDRGYGELFF.